The 28 T cell receptor beta chains below come from one sample, sequenced in a study of cytomegalovirus exposure and HLA in healthy donors. Libraries were prepared by immunoSEQ multiplex PCR; TCRdb keeps only in-frame clonotypes and omits some of them. The profile shows about 200,000 clones, over 75% of them singletons. The sequencing input was PBMCs. These receptor sequences come from a woman aged 18-29 years in good health and CMV-seropositive.

The chain couples TRBV27 to TRBJ1-3; tentatively, D is TRBD1 (5 bases). V gave up 0 bases and J gave up 4 bases, with 13 bases separating them. Germline V gene sequence: CDR1 MNHEY, CDR2 SMNVEV (reference sequence). This CDR3 has 16 residues. The CDR3 DNA is TGTGCCAGCAGTTTATCGGCCAGGGATTCGGGAAACACCATATATTTT. Protein sequence: CASSLSARDSGNTIYF.

The V and J genes are TRBV5-1 and TRBJ1-1; D unclear. CDR1 is SGHRS, CDR2 YFSETQ, per germline. The CDR3 spans 13 residues. V was shortened by 0 bases and J by 3 bases, with 6 bases between the two germline ends. CDR3 loop: CASSLGGDTEAFF. CDR3 nucleotide sequence: TGCGCCAGCAGCTTGGGAGGAGACACTGAAGCTTTCTTT.

The gene calls are TRBV30 and TRBJ2-2; D is ambiguous. The V gene's germline CDR1 is GTSNPN and CDR2 SVGIG (reference sequence). The CDR3 runs to 13 residues. Trimming took 5 bases from V and 1 from J, leaving 8 bases between them. The CDR3 sequence is CAWYTVNTGELFF. The CDR3, as DNA: TGTGCCTGGTATACAGTGAACACCGGGGAGCTGTTTTTT.

The chain couples TRBV11-3 to TRBJ2-7, with a weak D call TRBD2 (5 bases). Germline-derived CDR1 and CDR2 are SGHNT and YENEEA. The V end was cut by 1 base, the J end by 7 bases, with 17 bases between. The CDR3 extends over 15 amino acids. The CDR3: CASSLGVGARGEQYF. The CDR3, as DNA: TGTGCCAGCAGCTTAGGGGTCGGAGCCCGCGGGGAGCAGTACTTC.

CDR3: CATNLLGGEETQYF. The CDR3 bases are TGCGCCACCAATCTCCTGGGGGGGGAAGAGACCCAGTACTTC. The V call is TRBV5-1, the J call TRBJ2-5, with 7 nucleotides matching TRBD2. Germline CDR1 is SGHRS and CDR2 is YFSETQ. This CDR3 region has 14 residues. The V segment lost 9 bases and the J segment 3 bases; nucleotides outside the gene matches: 11.

The chain uses TRBV19 and TRBJ2-5, with D possibly TRBD2 on 5 matching bases. The V gene's germline CDR1 is LNHDA and CDR2 SQIVND (reference sequence). V gave up 4 bases and J gave up 4 bases, with 19 bases separating them. This CDR3 comprises 16 residues. Here the CDR3 reads CASSTPGNDRRETQYF. The CDR3 DNA sequence: TGTGCCAGTAGTACCCCCGGGAACGATAGGAGAGAGACCCAGTACTTC.

The V call is TRBV2, the J call TRBJ2-4, with TRBD1 matching 9 bases. V lost 3 bases to trimming and J lost 15 bases; unmatched junction nucleotides: 9. Germline V gene lookup returns CDR1 SNHLY and CDR2 FYNNEI. This CDR3 spans 13 amino acids. CDR3 sequence: CASSDGTGIGGYF. The CDR3 nucleotides are TGTGCCAGCAGTGATGGGACAGGGATAGGAGGGTACTTC.

The chain combines TRBV29-1 with TRBJ1-2; no clear D. Germline loops: CDR1 SQVTM, CDR2 ANQGSEA. There are 13 residues in the CDR3. V dropped 0 bases and J dropped 3 bases, with 8 bases sitting between them. CDR3 region: CSVEDRTYYGYTF. CDR3 bases: TGCAGCGTTGAAGATAGGACTTACTATGGCTACACCTTC. The full variable domain, completed using reference TRBV29-1 and TRBJ1-2, is SAVISQKPSRDICQRGTSLTIQCQVDSQVTMMFWYRQQPGQSLTLIATANQGSEATYESGFVIDKFPISRPNLTFSTLTVSNMSPEDSSIYLCSVEDRTYYGYTFGSGTRLTVV.

V gene TRBV18 combines with J gene TRBJ2-1; D remains unclear. Trimming removed 3 bases from V and 6 bases from J, with 27 bases in between. Per the germline V gene, CDR1 is KGHSH and CDR2 is LQKENI. CDR3 size: 19 residues. CDR3 region: CASSPAVSISRFGINEQFF. The CDR3, as DNA: TGTGCCAGCTCACCCGCGGTTTCGATCTCCCGTTTCGGTATCAATGAGCAGTTCTTC.

This clone was counted once. The chain has TRBV29-1 and TRBJ2-1; TRBD2 aligns across 12 bases. Germline CDR1 is SQVTM and CDR2 is ANQGSEA. The CDR3 is made up of 17 amino acids. The ends lost 6 bases at V and 8 bases at J; junction bases unmatched: 17. CDR3 region: CSVETSGRFPIFYEQFF. The CDR3 DNA reads TGCAGCGTGGAAACTAGCGGGAGGTTCCCCATTTTTTATGAGCAGTTCTTC.

V gene TRBV28 combines with J gene TRBJ1-5; 7 bases agree with TRBD1. V was clipped by 6 bases and J by 1 base; unmatched bases: 9. The CDR3 runs to 16 residues. The germline CDR1 and CDR2 sequences are MDHEN and SYDVKM. The CDR3 loop is CASSTRQGGSNQPQHF. Written as DNA, the CDR3 is TGTGCCAGCAGCACCCGACAGGGAGGCAGCAATCAGCCCCAGCATTTT.

This chain uses TRBV5-1 with TRBJ1-1; D ambiguous. The CDR3 runs to 13 residues. V was shortened by 6 bases and J by 3 bases, with 12 bases between the two germline ends. From germline, CDR1 is SGHRS and CDR2 YFSETQ. The chain's CDR3 is CASTTPRYTEAFF. The CDR3 coding sequence is TGCGCCAGCACCACACCGCGGTACACTGAAGCTTTCTTT.

V is TRBV5-6 and J is TRBJ2-7; perhaps TRBD2 as D (5 bases). Trimming removed 4 bases from V and 2 bases from J, with 10 bases in between. This CDR3 is built from 13 residues. The germline V gene has CDR1 SGHDT and CDR2 YYEEEE. CDR3 in DNA: TGTGCCAGCAGCCCGGGGATAGCCTACGAGCAGTACTTC. Translated: CASSPGIAYEQYF.

The V and J genes are TRBV28 and TRBJ2-6; 9 bases agree with TRBD2. After removal of 4 bases from V and 1 base from J, the junction contained 8 bases not matched to a gene. CDR3 length: 18 residues. The V gene's germline CDR1 is MDHEN and CDR2 SYDVKM. The CDR3, as DNA: TGTGCCAGCAGTTCTCCTAGCGGGATTGGTTCTGGGGCCAACGTCCTGACTTTC. Translated: CASSSPSGIGSGANVLTF.

The rearrangement links TRBV27 to TRBJ2-7, with D tentatively TRBD2 (6 bases). Germline loops: CDR1 MNHEY, CDR2 SMNVEV (reference sequence). V was pared by 3 bases and J by 7 bases, with 19 bases between. The CDR3 contains 15 residues. For the CDR3, the DNA is TGTGCCAGCAGTTTCAGGGCGGGACGGTCTTGGGAGCAGTACTTC. This translates into CASSFRAGRSWEQYF.

The V and J genes are TRBV5-4 and TRBJ1-2; no clear D. The germline CDR1 and CDR2 sequences are SGHNT and YYREEE (reference sequence). Trimming shortened V by 3 bases and J by 2 bases, and 5 bases separated the two germline ends. The CDR3 runs 12 residues. Here the CDR3 DNA reads TGTGCCAGCAGCTCGGAGAACTATGGCTACACCTTC. Protein: CASSSENYGYTF.

The genes are TRBV27 and TRBJ2-7, with D maybe TRBD1 (5 bases). The CDR3 totals 12 residues. The germline V and J ends were trimmed by 4 bases and 7 bases, with 11 bases remaining between them. CDR1 is MNHEY, CDR2 SMNVEV, per germline (reference sequence). DNA for the CDR3: TGTGCCAGCAGTTCCCAAGGGGTTGAGCAGTACTTC. Its protein is CASSSQGVEQYF.

This clone was seen just once. The chain uses TRBV4-1 and TRBJ1-1; no definite D call. The V end lost 0 bases, the J end lost 8 bases, and 10 bases lay between the germline ends. Per the germline V gene, CDR1 is MGHRA and CDR2 is YSYEKL. This CDR3 is built from 13 residues. In DNA form, the CDR3 reads TGCGCCAGCAGCCAAGAGACTAGGCAGGAAGCTTTCTTT. Translated: CASSQETRQEAFF.

The V gene is TRBV19, the J gene TRBJ2-3, with D unclear. Trimming removed 1 base from V and 6 bases from J, with 17 bases in between. The CDR3 has 16 amino acids. Germline V gene data show CDR1 as LNHDA and CDR2 as SQIVND (reference sequence). The CDR3 spells CASSIVGERFWDTQYF. The CDR3 nucleotides read TGTGCCAGTAGTATAGTCGGAGAGAGATTTTGGGATACGCAGTATTTT.

About this clone: At the DNA level, this CDR3 is encoded by other sequences in the same sample as well. This sequence joins TRBV27 and TRBJ2-7; 11 bases align to TRBD2. V lost 8 bases to trimming and J lost 2 bases; unmatched junction nucleotides: 5. Germline V gene data show CDR1 as MNHEY and CDR2 as SMNVEV (reference sequence). This CDR3 has 14 amino acids. The chain's CDR3 is CASSLAGAPYEQYF. DNA for the CDR3: TGTGCCAGCTCACTAGCGGGAGCTCCCTACGAGCAGTACTTC.

J is TRBJ2-3 and V is TRBV28; D unclear. Germline assignment: CDR1 MDHEN and CDR2 SYDVKM. This CDR3 contains 14 residues. The V end was cut by 5 bases, the J end by 2 bases, with 11 bases between. The CDR3 is CASSRVKNTDTQYF. In DNA, the CDR3 is TGTGCCAGCAGTCGGGTAAAGAACACAGATACGCAGTATTTT.

This chain joins TRBV27 and TRBJ1-1, with D uncertain. Looked up from germline, CDR1 is MNHEY and CDR2 is SMNVEV (reference sequence). This CDR3 spans 13 amino acids. V dropped 3 bases and J dropped 0 bases, with 5 bases sitting between them. The CDR3 DNA sequence: TGTGCCAGCAGTTTTAGAATGAACACTGAAGCTTTCTTT. Protein: CASSFRMNTEAFF.

J is TRBJ2-7 and V is TRBV2; 8 bases are shared with TRBD1. CDR1 SNHLY and CDR2 FYNNEI come from the germline V gene. V shed 7 bases, J shed 5 bases, and the junction held 7 bases outside the gene matches. CDR3 length: 13 residues. The CDR3 DNA reads as TGTGCCAGCACAGAGACAGGGGATGACGAGCAGTACTTC. Amino acid sequence: CASTETGDDEQYF.

This chain uses TRBV13 with TRBJ2-7, with 9 bases that match TRBD2. Trimming took 6 bases from V and 0 from J; bases not matched to a gene: 9. Germline V lookup: CDR1 PRHDT, CDR2 FYEKMQ (reference sequence). This CDR3 contains 16 residues. The chain's CDR3 is CASSRRLGLASYEQYF. CDR3 DNA: TGTGCCAGCAGTCGCAGATTGGGACTAGCCTCCTACGAGCAGTACTTC.

The chain links TRBV20-1 to TRBJ2-5; tentative D call: TRBD1 (6 bases). The germline V gene has CDR1 DFQATT and CDR2 SNEGSKA (reference sequence). CDR3 length: 10 residues. The V and J ends lost 3 bases and 9 bases respectively, with 8 bases between them. The DNA for the CDR3 is TGCAGTGCTAGCTACAGGGCCCAGTACTTC. It is translated as CSASYRAQYF.

V usage is TRBV29-1 and J usage is TRBJ1-5, with unresolved D. The germline CDR1 and CDR2 sequences are SQVTM and ANQGSEA. The CDR3 runs 13 residues. Trimming removed 4 bases at V and 6 bases at J, with 13 bases between. CDR3 nucleotides: TGCAGCGTTGCTTACGGGGAGCTTCAGCCCCAGCATTTT. It specifies CSVAYGELQPQHF.

There are many counts of this clone. The gene calls are TRBV2 and TRBJ2-7, with 7 bases aligning to TRBD1. After removal of 4 bases from V and 3 bases from J, the junction contained 6 bases not matched to a gene. CDR1 and CDR2 (germline): SNHLY, FYNNEI. There are 14 residues in the CDR3. In DNA, the CDR3 is TGTGCCAGCAGTGGGGGACAGCCTATCTACGAGCAGTACTTC. Its protein is CASSGGQPIYEQYF.

The chain carries TRBV4-1 and TRBJ2-1; tentative D call: TRBD2 (6 bases). CDR3 length: 18 residues. V lost 1 base, J lost 4 bases, and 20 bases lay in between. CDR1 and CDR2 from the germline V gene are MGHRA and YSYEKL. The CDR3 DNA reads TGCGCCAGCAGCCAAGGTGGATCCTGGACTATCCCGTACAATGAGCAGTTCTTC. This gives the protein CASSQGGSWTIPYNEQFF.